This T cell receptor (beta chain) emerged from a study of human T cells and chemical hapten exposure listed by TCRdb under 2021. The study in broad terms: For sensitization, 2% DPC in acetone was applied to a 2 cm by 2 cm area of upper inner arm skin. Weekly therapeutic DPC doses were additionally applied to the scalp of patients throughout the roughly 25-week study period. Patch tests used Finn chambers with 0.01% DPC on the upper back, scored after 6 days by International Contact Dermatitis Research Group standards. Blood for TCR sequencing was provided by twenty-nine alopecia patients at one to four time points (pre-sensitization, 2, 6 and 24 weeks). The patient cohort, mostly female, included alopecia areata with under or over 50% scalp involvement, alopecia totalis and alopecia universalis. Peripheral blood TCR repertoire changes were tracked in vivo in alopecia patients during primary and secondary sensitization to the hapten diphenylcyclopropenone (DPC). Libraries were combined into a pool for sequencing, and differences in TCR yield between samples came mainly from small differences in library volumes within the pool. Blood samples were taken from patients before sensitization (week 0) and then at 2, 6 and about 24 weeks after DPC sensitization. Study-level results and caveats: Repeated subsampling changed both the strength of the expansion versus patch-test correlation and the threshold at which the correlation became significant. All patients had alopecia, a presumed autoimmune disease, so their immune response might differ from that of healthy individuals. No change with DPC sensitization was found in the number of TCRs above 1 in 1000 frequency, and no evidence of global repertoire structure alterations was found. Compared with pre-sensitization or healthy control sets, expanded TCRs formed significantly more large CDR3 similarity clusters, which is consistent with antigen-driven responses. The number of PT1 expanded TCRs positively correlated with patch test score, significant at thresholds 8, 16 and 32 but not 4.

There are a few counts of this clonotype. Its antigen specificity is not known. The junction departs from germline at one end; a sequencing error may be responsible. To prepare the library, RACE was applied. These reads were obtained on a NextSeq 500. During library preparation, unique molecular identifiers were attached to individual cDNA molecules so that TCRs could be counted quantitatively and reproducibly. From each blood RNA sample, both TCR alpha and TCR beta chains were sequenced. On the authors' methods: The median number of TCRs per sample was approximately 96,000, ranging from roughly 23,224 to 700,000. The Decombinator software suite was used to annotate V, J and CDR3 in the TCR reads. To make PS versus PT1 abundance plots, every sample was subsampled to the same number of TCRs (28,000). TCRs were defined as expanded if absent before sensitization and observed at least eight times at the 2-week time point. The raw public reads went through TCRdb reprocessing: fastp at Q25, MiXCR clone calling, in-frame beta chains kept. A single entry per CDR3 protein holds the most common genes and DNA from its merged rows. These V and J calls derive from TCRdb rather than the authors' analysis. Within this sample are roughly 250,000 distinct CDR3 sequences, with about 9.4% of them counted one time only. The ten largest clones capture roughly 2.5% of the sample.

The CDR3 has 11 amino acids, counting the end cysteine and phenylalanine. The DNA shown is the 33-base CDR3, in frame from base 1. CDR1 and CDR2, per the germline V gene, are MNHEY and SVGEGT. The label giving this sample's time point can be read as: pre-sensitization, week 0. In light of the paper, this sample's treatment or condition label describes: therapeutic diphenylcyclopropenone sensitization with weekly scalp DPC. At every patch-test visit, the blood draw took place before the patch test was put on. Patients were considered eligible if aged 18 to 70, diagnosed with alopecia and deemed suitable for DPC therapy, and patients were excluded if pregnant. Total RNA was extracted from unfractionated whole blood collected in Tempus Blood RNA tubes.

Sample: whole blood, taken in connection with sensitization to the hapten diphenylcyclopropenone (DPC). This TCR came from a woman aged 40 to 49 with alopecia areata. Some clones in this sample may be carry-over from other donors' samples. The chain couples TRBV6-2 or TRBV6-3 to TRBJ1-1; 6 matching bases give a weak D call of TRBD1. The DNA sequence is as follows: TGTGCCAGCAGTTACCCGCGGACAGCTATCTTT. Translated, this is CASSYPRTAIF.